These 14 T cell receptor beta chains were sequenced from one sample in a study of OX40 agonist ivuxolimab in advanced cancers. Libraries were prepared by immunoSEQ multiplex PCR; TCRdb keeps only in-frame clonotypes and omits some of them. The sample comprises over 70,000 clones, around 88% of which are singletons, and about 6.9% rests with the top ten. Specimen: CD4+ or CD8+ T cells sorted from blood, collected in a trial of the OX40 agonist ivuxolimab. The receptors were gathered from an adult with an advanced solid tumor such as melanoma, head and neck, liver or kidney cancer.

The gene calls are TRBV18 and TRBJ1-3, with D possibly TRBD1 on 5 matching bases. From germline, CDR1 is KGHSH and CDR2 LQKENI. V was shortened by 3 bases and J by 0 bases, with 9 bases between the two germline ends. This CDR3 has 15 amino acids. The CDR3 loop is CASSPEGSSGNTIYF. The CDR3, as DNA: TGTGCCAGCTCACCCGAGGGGAGCTCTGGAAACACCATATATTTT.

The J gene is TRBJ1-4, the V gene TRBV5-8, with D perhaps matching TRBD1 (5 bases). CDR3 length: 16 amino acids. Trimming took off 0 bases at V and 7 bases at J, with 16 bases between the two ends. Germline loops: CDR1 SGHTS, CDR2 YDEGEE. For the CDR3, the DNA is TGTGCCAGCAGCTTGGGTTCCCGGGCCGGGGGTGAAAAACTGTTTTTT. Protein: CASSLGSRAGGEKLFF.

V gene TRBV6-6 combines with J gene TRBJ1-1, with a weak D call TRBD1 (5 bases). Germline loops: CDR1 MNHNY, CDR2 SVGAGI (reference sequence). Trimming took off 8 bases at V and 3 bases at J, with 16 bases between the two ends. The CDR3 totals 14 residues. CDR3 amino acids: CASPRGVMDTEAFF. DNA of the CDR3: TGTGCCAGCCCCCGGGGGGTCATGGACACTGAAGCTTTCTTT.

The chain uses TRBV10-3 and TRBJ1-1; tentatively, D is TRBD1 (5 bases). CDR3 length: 13 amino acids. Germline V lookup: CDR1 ENHRY, CDR2 SYGVKD. The ends were cut back, 4 bases at V and 1 base at J, with 7 bases in the middle. The CDR3 region has the DNA TGTGCCATCAGTGCTCAGGGGAACACTGAAGCTTTCTTT. Residues: CAISAQGNTEAFF.

The chain couples TRBV6-6 to TRBJ1-1; 9 bases agree with TRBD1. V lost 10 bases and J lost 6; bases outside the gene matches: 12. Germline CDR1 reads MNHNY; CDR2 reads SVGAGI (reference sequence). CDR3 length equals 14 residues. CDR3 protein: CATHTRTGVSEAFF. The CDR3 nucleotides read TGTGCCACCCACACCCGGACAGGGGTTTCTGAAGCTTTCTTT.

The genes are TRBV27 and TRBJ2-1; D possibly uses TRBD1 or TRBD2 (6 bases each). The germline V gene has CDR1 MNHEY and CDR2 SMNVEV (reference sequence). Trimming left V 10 bases short and J 2 bases short, with 21 bases between. The CDR3 runs to 16 residues. The CDR3 loop reads CATSGVLQGTYNEQFF. CDR3 coding DNA: TGTGCCACCTCGGGGGTTTTACAGGGCACCTACAATGAGCAGTTCTTC.

The genes are TRBV2 and TRBJ1-6; 11 positions match TRBD1. This CDR3 spans 15 amino acids. The junction had 11 bases not matched to a gene; V was cut back by 9 bases and J by 10 bases. Germline CDR1 and CDR2: SNHLY and FYNNEI. Written as DNA, the CDR3 is TGTGCCAGGACTAAGGGGACAGGGGGAGGCTCACCCCTCCACTTT. The encoded protein is CARTKGTGGGSPLHF.

This clone has just one count. This chain joins TRBV6-5 and TRBJ2-5; D is unclear. CDR3 length: 14 residues. CDR1 and CDR2 from the germline V gene are MNHEY and SVGAGI. The ends were cut back, 2 bases at V and 6 bases at J, with 13 bases in the middle. CDR3 region: CASSYDSPRQTQYF. The CDR3 DNA reads as TGTGCCAGCAGTTACGACTCCCCTCGACAGACCCAGTACTTC.

The V call is TRBV14, the J call TRBJ2-5, with 8 nucleotides matching TRBD1. Germline CDR1 reads SGHDN; CDR2 reads FVKESK. With 6 bases clipped from V and 5 bases from J, the junction kept 8 bases outside the gene matches. The CDR3 contains 14 residues. CDR3 loop: CASSRQGWEETQYF. The CDR3, as DNA: TGTGCCAGCAGTCGACAGGGGTGGGAGGAGACCCAGTACTTC. The variable domain in full, completed from reference TRBV14 and TRBJ2-5, reads EAGVTQFPSHSVIEKGQTVTLRCDPISGHDNLYWYRRVMGKEIKFLLHFVKESKQDESGMPNNRFLAERTGGTYSTLKVQPAELEDSGVYFCASSRQGWEETQYFGPGTRLLVL.

The rearrangement joins TRBV19 to TRBJ2-1; tentatively, D is TRBD2 (6 bases). CDR1 LNHDA and CDR2 SQIVND come from the germline V gene (reference sequence). The CDR3 sequence is 15 residues long. V gave up 5 bases and J gave up 0 bases, with 11 bases separating them. This CDR3 reads CASSEAGSSYNEQFF. As DNA, the CDR3 is TGTGCCAGTAGTGAGGCCGGGAGCTCCTACAATGAGCAGTTCTTC.

The rearrangement links TRBV4-2 to TRBJ2-3, with 7 bases matching TRBD2. In germline, CDR1 is LGHNA, CDR2 YNFKEQ. Trimming removed 2 bases from V and 1 base from J; junction bases left unmatched: 6. The CDR3 is 16 residues long. The CDR3 coding sequence is TGTGCCAGCAGCCAACGGGCGGGAGCCGGCACAGATACGCAGTATTTT. Amino acid sequence: CASSQRAGAGTDTQYF.

The J gene is TRBJ2-3, the V gene TRBV7-3, with D perhaps TRBD1 (7 bases). V lost 7 bases and J lost 6, with 20 bases in between. Germline V gene sequence: CDR1 SGHTA, CDR2 FQGTGA. The CDR3 totals 15 residues. Here the CDR3 reads CASTLSGQAGDTQYF. The CDR3 nucleotides are TGTGCCAGCACCCTAAGCGGACAGGCGGGGGATACGCAGTATTTT.

The rearrangement links TRBV11-2 to TRBJ2-7, with TRBD2 identical over 9 bases. In germline, CDR1 is SGHAT, CDR2 FQNNGV. The ends lost 1 base at V and 5 bases at J; junction bases unmatched: 15. The CDR3 is 18 residues long. As DNA, the CDR3 is TGTGCCAGCAGCTTAGTGGGTAGCGGGAGATTAGGAGAGAACGAGCAGTACTTC. Amino acid sequence: CASSLVGSGRLGENEQYF.

This chain joins TRBV20-1 and TRBJ2-1; unclear D gene. Deletions cut 6 bases from V and 7 bases from J, with 7 bases between. CDR1 DFQATT and CDR2 SNEGSKA come from the germline V gene (reference sequence). The CDR3 runs to 10 residues. The CDR3 DNA follows: TGCAGTGCAAAGAAGAATGAGCAGTTCTTC. Translation: CSAKKNEQFF.